The following is a T cell receptor (beta chain) sequence with its context. Its recognized antigen is unknown. Nothing much larger sits one base from this clone, and base qualities are not available. These data come from a study of cytomegalovirus exposure and HLA in healthy donors (dated by TCRdb to the late 2010s). Turning to the overall study: An earlier analysis of some 620 of the donors reported approximately 260 Gb of sequence data and 117 million unique TCR beta sequences obtained from some 170 million T cells. An early release covering about 600 HLA-typed donors comprised around 300 gigabases of sequencing data and roughly 85 million unique TCR sequences. The genetic ancestry cluster associated with self-reported Caucasian donors included roughly 84% of the roughly 400 genotyped donors. The study aimed to test whether cataloging public T cell receptors could reveal signatures of past pathogen exposure. The study used immunosequencing to profile the T cell repertoires of approximately 640 subjects and linked those repertoires to cytomegalovirus serostatus. In addition to the first cohort of approximately 670 subjects, a separate validation cohort of over 90 different subjects was used. High-throughput TCR immunosequencing, statistical association of individual TCRs with disease status, and machine learning were combined to predict cytomegalovirus infection status. A later analysis re-analyzed previously published TCR beta repertoires from 666 donors and added high-resolution HLA genotyping to study TCR occurrence patterns. The later analysis used no new phenotypic data to find candidate immune exposures, relying instead on TCR beta sequences and their occurrence across donors. An earlier analysis of around 540 of the donors applied high-throughput TCR beta sequencing to assess whether each TCR beta V gene segment acted as functional or pseudogenic. Donor age, sex, ethnicity and CMV serostatus were collected together with the repertoire data. A later genetic analysis took genome-wide SNP genotypes for about three fifths of the roughly 670 donors and used that subset as a discovery cohort. Every discovery cohort repertoire had been produced on one sequencing platform. Class I and class II HLA loci were covered by the typing at four-digit resolution. Typing coverage differed by locus: A, B, C, DRB1 and DQB1 were typed in roughly 620-630 donors, DQA1 in approximately 520, DPA1 in some 610, and DPB1 in 450 to 480. Four to six DR-DQ haplotypes were handled as single units for association and clustering, since linkage in the cohort was strong. Among about 400 genotyped donors of the cohort, an average of approximately 240,000 unique TCR beta nucleotide sequences was sequenced per donor, of which roughly 17% were non-productive. Study-wide findings and limitations: Compared with the approximately 670-donor mean, donors in an Asian-associated ancestry cluster had fewer N-insertions in productive TCRs, according to a later genetic analysis. In this cohort, only TCR beta chains were sequenced, and detectable features were limited by the absence of alpha or paired-chain data. Assigning TCR associations to individual alleles was difficult when HLA alleles, especially DR and DQ, strongly co-occurred. At a false discovery rate of 0.05, a later analysis linked around 17,000 TCR beta sequences to specific HLA alleles. According to a later analysis, TCR association rates differed among HLA loci, with DRB1 alleles showing the most associated TCRs and HLA-C alleles showing the fewest. In both the original and validation cohorts, the classifier was reported to diagnose cytomegalovirus status with high specificity and sensitivity. For the cohort, immune exposure information was limited to CMV serostatus. A further reported finding was that TCR beta sequences accurately predicted the HLA-A and HLA-B alleles for most subjects in the first cohort. The study listed 150 to 200 TCR beta chains as associated with cytomegalovirus. According to a later analysis, most CMV-associated TCR beta chains appeared to be HLA-restricted, and the HLA associations seemed to be driven largely by CMV exposure. Because counts were too low, roughly 17 rarely observed V segments, including chromosome 9 orphons, were left out of the earlier analysis of 500 to 750 of the donors. A later analysis reported that several top co-occurrence clusters appeared linked to parvovirus B19, influenza, CMV and Epstein-Barr virus. A cluster of highly shared sequence variants was judged likely to represent a technical artifact of the sequencing pipeline. V-gene and J-gene trimming of TCR beta chains was associated with a missense DCLRE1C variant in a later genetic analysis, and the association was replicated in an independent cohort. Compared with equally common non-associated chains, HLA-associated TCR beta chains in a later analysis were more clonally expanded and had lower generation probabilities. Because some donors lacked HLA typing at each locus, the association tests relied only on the typed subset. A few of the identified cytomegalovirus-associated TCR beta chains were confirmed in vitro to be specific for cytomegalovirus antigens. It was suggested by the authors that the approach could potentially be generalized to other disease states and immunological phenotypes. Linkage disequilibrium might explain the correlated functional status among segregating V segments, but an unknown experimental factor could not be ruled out. Roughly uniform sequencing depth across donors was assumed in presence/absence analyses, although this assumption may not hold. Most TCR sequences were observed very rarely across donors, whereas some public TCRs were present in many individuals. Broadly in line with IMGT annotations, most TCR beta V segments showed up in productive rearrangements about 87% or about 30% of the time in an earlier analysis of approximately 640 of the donors. Some IMGT-functional V segments, including TRBV6-2 and TRBV6-3, could not be distinguished by the 87-base-pair reads and were therefore excluded.

The germline V and J ends show losses of 5 bases and 4 bases respectively, and no gene match explains 13 bases of the junction. From the cysteine through the phenylalanine, the CDR3 covers 16 amino acids. The only DNA kept is the CDR3, 48 bases in frame from the first base. In the germline V gene (reference sequence), CDR1 corresponds to MNHEY and CDR2 to SMNVEV. The receptor library was made with the immunoSEQ multiplex PCR assay. For the multiplex PCR, a mixture combining 60 forward primers for TCR Vbeta segments and 13 reverse primers for TCR Jbeta segments was used. The CDR3 region of rearranged TCR beta genes was amplified from genomic DNA with a multiplex PCR assay. The amplified TCR beta libraries were sequenced on the Illumina HiSeq System as 87-base-pair reads. On the study's bioinformatics: A later analysis counted about 82 million unique TCR beta chains across the roughly 700 repertoires, and around 9.9 million of these chains were shared by at least two donors. To remove PCR and sequencing errors, raw reads were error-corrected and collapsed into unique sequences using a nearest-neighbor algorithm that merged closely related sequences. CDR3 sequences were aligned to IMGT reference sequences to assign V, D and J gene segments. For a sequence to be retained, a match of at least six nucleotides was required to both a V gene segment and a J gene segment. Rearrangements were classified as productive when the CDR3 lacked stop codons and remained in frame with V and J, and all other rearrangements were classified as non-productive. Following IMGT convention, CDR3 was defined as the stretch from the second conserved V-encoded cysteine up to the conserved J-encoded phenylalanine. The earlier analysis of about 610 of the donors excluded any sequence lacking an unambiguous match to a single V gene segment. An earlier analysis of around 600 of the donors classified V segments as functional when productive rearrangements were above 56.7% and as segregating when the standard deviation between donors was above 5%. To diagnose cytomegalovirus status from the catalog of TCR beta chain sequences, a statistical classification framework was built. In a later analysis, TCR nucleotide sequences were compared against IMGT/GENE-DB human TR gene sequences so that V and J genes could be assigned. A later analysis assigned CDR3 sequences and most-parsimonious VDJ recombination scenarios with the TCRdist pipeline. A later analysis defined each TCR beta chain by its CDR3 amino acid sequence plus V-gene family, and excluded reads lacking a unique V-gene family. In a later analysis, a few hundred highly shared, low-generation-probability nucleotide sequences were removed to address suspected cross-contamination and a sequencing artifact. In a later analysis, a clonal expansion index for each public chain was calculated from normalized within-repertoire ranks of inferred template counts. A later analysis computed generation probabilities with a VDJ recombination model fitted to out-of-frame rearrangements, and checked the results against IGoR. In a later analysis, hypergeometric tests were used to score TCR-TCR, TCR-HLA and TCR-CMV co-occurrence, with a repertoire-size bias correction applied to TCR pairs. A later analysis estimated false discovery rates by permuting HLA or CMV assignments 20 times. In a later analysis, co-occurring TCRs were grouped with DBSCAN, and TCRdist sequence similarity was added when clustering was performed within HLA-allele-positive subsets. Repertoires with fewer than 30,000 or more than 120,000 public chains, plus five repertoires with anomalous nucleotide sharing, were excluded from co-occurrence clustering. TCRdb took this table from immuneACCESS and kept in-frame rearrangements with V and J called. Such tables lack part of the clones; where checked against another copy, unresolved V genes explain under half of the gap, and the rest is unexplained. The V and J calls and the clone size are those of that table, but D and trimming were determined from the DNA. The sample profile shows roughly 50,000 clones; approximately 81% of them were found once. In total, the top ten clones hold around 2.9% of the sample.

The cohort comprised some 730 healthy bone marrow donors. All cohort members were sampled while nominally healthy, although unrecorded immune exposures were likely present. The donor was CMV seronegative and was included in the group of about 350 seronegative cohort members. A peripheral blood sample was provided by each donor, and peripheral blood mononuclear cells were used for TCR beta sequencing. Genomic DNA extraction from the blood cell samples was performed with the Qiagen DNeasy Blood Extraction Kit. This TCR came from a woman between 18 and 29 years old in good health and CMV-seronegative. The material sequenced was PBMCs. This sequence uses TRBV27 and TRBJ1-2, with 7 bases aligning to TRBD1. The CDR3 is CASSPGLTGAGYGYTF. Here is the DNA: TGTGCCAGCAGTCCAGGATTAACAGGGGCCGGCTATGGCTACACCTTC.